The 8 T cell receptor beta chains presented below share a single source sample, sequenced in a study of cytomegalovirus exposure and HLA in healthy donors. PCR amplification relied on 60 Vbeta primers (plus 13 Jbeta primers). The data were produced by immunoSEQ multiplex PCR, yet TCRdb's version contains in-frame clones alone and is incomplete. The sample contains about 120,000 clones, 65% to 90% of which appear only once. The source material was PBMCs. The receptors derive from a woman aged 35 to 49 in good health and CMV-seronegative.

The J gene is TRBJ2-5, the V gene TRBV4-1; perhaps TRBD1 as D (5 bases). The germline V and J ends were trimmed by 1 base and 2 bases, with 14 bases remaining between them. The CDR3 extends over 16 amino acids. The V gene's germline CDR1 is MGHRA and CDR2 YSYEKL. Here the CDR3 DNA reads TGCGCCAGCAGCCAAGGGGCGCAGGGTATACAAGAGACCCAGTACTTC. Protein: CASSQGAQGIQETQYF.

The chain combines TRBV6-5 with TRBJ1-2, with 7 nucleotides matching TRBD1. The CDR3 runs to 15 residues. V trimming: 5 bases; J trimming: 2 bases; junction bases outside the gene matches: 8. Germline assignment: CDR1 MNHEY and CDR2 SVGAGI. CDR3 sequence: CASSKGQPPNYGYTF. The CDR3 region has the DNA TGTGCCAGCAGTAAGGGACAGCCCCCGAACTATGGCTACACCTTC.

The DNA for the CDR3 is TGTGCCAGCAGTTTTGCAGGGGGCCTCACTGAAGCTTTCTTT. The encoded protein is CASSFAGGLTEAFF. The chain has TRBV27 and TRBJ1-1, with TRBD1 matching 8 bases. The ends lost 3 bases at V and 4 bases at J; junction bases unmatched: 4. Per germline, CDR1 MNHEY and CDR2 SMNVEV (reference sequence). The CDR3 covers 14 residues.

This clone was detected a few times. This chain connects TRBV7-9 to TRBJ1-1; D ambiguous. Trimming pared 1 base from V and 0 bases from J, leaving 9 bases between. This CDR3 region has 15 residues. Germline CDR1 reads SEHNR; CDR2 reads FQNEAQ (reference sequence). The CDR3 reads CASSLGVAMNTEAFF. CDR3 DNA sequence: TGTGCCAGCAGCTTAGGGGTAGCGATGAACACTGAAGCTTTCTTT. Full variable domain (remainder filled in from reference TRBV7-9 and TRBJ1-1): DTGVSQNPRHKITKRGQNVTFRCDPISEHNRLYWYRQTLGQGPEFLTYFQNEAQLEKSRLLSDRFSAERPKGSFSTLEIQRTEQGDSAMYLCASSLGVAMNTEAFFGQGTRLTVV.

This clone has a handful of counts. This sequence joins TRBV5-1 and TRBJ2-7; TRBD1 matches 7 bases. The length of the CDR3 is 17 residues. The V gene's germline CDR1 is SGHRS and CDR2 YFSETQ. The ends lost 3 bases at V and 3 bases at J; junction bases unmatched: 15. CDR3 in amino acids: CASSSHISRDSLYEQYF. Written as DNA, the CDR3 is TGCGCCAGCAGCTCTCATATAAGTCGGGACAGCCTCTACGAGCAGTACTTC.

This chain uses TRBV11-2 with TRBJ2-5; 8 bases agree with TRBD1. The CDR3 loop spans 15 amino acids. The germline V gene encodes CDR1 SGHAT and CDR2 FQNNGV. With 3 bases clipped from V and 3 bases from J, the junction kept 6 bases outside the gene matches. This CDR3 reads CASSFTKTGEETQYF. The CDR3 DNA reads as TGTGCCAGCAGCTTTACAAAGACAGGGGAAGAGACCCAGTACTTC.

The chain carries TRBV18 and TRBJ1-5; possible D gene TRBD1, 5 bases. The CDR3 runs to 12 residues. Trimming took off 0 bases at V and 12 bases at J, with 9 bases between the two ends. Germline V CDR1 and CDR2: KGHSH, LQKENI. In DNA form, the CDR3 reads TGTGCCAGCTCACCACCGGGGCAGGACCAGCATTTT. Translation: CASSPPGQDQHF.

This CDR3 is CASRSLYGYTF. Here the CDR3 DNA reads TGTGCCAGCAGGTCCCTCTATGGCTACACCTTC. The chain links TRBV25-1 to TRBJ1-2; D call uncertain. Per the germline V gene, CDR1 is MGHDK and CDR2 is SYGVNS. The CDR3 covers 11 residues. Trimming took off 6 bases at V and 4 bases at J, with 6 bases between the two ends.